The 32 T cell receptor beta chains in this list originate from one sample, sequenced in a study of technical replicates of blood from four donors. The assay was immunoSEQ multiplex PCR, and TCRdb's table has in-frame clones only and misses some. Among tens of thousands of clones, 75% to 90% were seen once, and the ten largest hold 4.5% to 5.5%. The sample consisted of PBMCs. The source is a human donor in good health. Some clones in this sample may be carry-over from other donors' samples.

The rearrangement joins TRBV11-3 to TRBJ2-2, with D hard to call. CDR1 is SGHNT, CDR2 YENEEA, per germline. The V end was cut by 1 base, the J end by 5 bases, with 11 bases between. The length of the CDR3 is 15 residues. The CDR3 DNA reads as TGTGCCAGCAGCTTAGGATTTGCCGGTACCGGGGAGCTGTTTTTT. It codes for CASSLGFAGTGELFF.

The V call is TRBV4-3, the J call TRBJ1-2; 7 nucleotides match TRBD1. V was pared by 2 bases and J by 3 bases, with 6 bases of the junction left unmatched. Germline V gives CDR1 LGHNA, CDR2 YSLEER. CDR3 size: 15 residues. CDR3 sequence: CASSQSTGADYGYTF. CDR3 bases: TGCGCCAGCAGCCAATCCACAGGGGCGGACTATGGCTACACCTTC.

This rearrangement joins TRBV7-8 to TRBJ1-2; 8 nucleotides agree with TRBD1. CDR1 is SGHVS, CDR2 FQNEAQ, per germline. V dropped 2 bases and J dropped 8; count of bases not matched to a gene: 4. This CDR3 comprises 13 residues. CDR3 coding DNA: TGTGCCAGCAGCTTACGGACAGGGATCGGCTACACCTTC. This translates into CASSLRTGIGYTF.

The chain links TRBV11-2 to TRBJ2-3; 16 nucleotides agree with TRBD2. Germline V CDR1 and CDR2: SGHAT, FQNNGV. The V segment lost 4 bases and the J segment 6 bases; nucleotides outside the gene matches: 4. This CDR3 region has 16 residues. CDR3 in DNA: TGTGCCAGCAGCTCCGGGACTAGCGGGAGGGGGGATACGCAGTATTTT. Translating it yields CASSSGTSGRGDTQYF.

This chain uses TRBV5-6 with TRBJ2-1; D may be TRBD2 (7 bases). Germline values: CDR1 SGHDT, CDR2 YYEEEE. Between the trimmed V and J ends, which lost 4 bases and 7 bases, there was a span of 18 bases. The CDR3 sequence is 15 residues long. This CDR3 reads CASSLGGQTWNEQFF. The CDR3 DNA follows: TGTGCCAGCAGCCTGGGGGGGCAAACCTGGAATGAGCAGTTCTTC. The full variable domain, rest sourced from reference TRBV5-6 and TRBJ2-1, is DAGVTQSPTHLIKTRGQQVTLRCSPKSGHDTVSWYQQALGQGPQFIFQYYEEEERQRGNFPDRFSGHQFPNYSSELNVNALLLGDSALYLCASSLGGQTWNEQFFGPGTRLTVL.

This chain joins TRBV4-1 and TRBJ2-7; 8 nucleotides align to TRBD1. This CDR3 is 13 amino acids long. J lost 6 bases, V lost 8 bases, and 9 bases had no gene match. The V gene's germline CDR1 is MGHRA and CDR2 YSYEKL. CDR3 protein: CASRGTTGAEQYF. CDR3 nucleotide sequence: TGCGCCAGCCGAGGAACGACAGGGGCCGAGCAGTACTTC.

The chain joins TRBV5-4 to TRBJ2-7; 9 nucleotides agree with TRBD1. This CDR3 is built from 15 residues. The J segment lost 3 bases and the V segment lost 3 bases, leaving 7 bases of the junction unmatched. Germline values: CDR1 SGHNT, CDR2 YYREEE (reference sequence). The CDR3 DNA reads TGTGCCAGCAGCTCGGCCGGGACAGGGCTCTACGAGCAGTACTTC. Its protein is CASSSAGTGLYEQYF.

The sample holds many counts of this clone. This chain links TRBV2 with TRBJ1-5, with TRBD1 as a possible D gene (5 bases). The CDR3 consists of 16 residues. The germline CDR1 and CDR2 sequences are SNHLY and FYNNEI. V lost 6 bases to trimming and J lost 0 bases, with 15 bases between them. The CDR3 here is CASRESGIYSNQPQHF. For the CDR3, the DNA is TGTGCCAGCAGAGAATCAGGGATTTATAGCAATCAGCCCCAGCATTTT.

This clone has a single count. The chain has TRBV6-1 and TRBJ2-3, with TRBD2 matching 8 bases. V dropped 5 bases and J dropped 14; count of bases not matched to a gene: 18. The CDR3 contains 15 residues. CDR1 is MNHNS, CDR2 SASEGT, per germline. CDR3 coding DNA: TGTGCCAGCAGTACCTCGAGGGGCGGGAGGCCCGTTTGGTATTTT. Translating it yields CASSTSRGGRPVWYF.

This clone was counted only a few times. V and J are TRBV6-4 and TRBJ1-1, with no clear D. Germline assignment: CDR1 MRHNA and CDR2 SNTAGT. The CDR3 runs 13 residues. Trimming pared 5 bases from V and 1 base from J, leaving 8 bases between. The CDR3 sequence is CASSHQKNTEAFF. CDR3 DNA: TGTGCCAGCAGTCATCAAAAGAACACTGAAGCTTTCTTT.

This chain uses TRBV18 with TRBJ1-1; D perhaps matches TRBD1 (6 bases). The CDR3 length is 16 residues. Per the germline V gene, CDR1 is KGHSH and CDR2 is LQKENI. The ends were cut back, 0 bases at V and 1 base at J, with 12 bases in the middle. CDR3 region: CASSPPGALGNTEAFF. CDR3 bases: TGTGCCAGCTCACCACCGGGGGCTCTAGGGAACACTGAAGCTTTCTTT.

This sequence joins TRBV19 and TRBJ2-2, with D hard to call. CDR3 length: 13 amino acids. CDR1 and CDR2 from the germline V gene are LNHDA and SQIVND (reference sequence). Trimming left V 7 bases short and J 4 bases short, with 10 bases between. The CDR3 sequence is CASTTYGTGELFF. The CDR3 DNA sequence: TGTGCCAGTACCACTTATGGCACCGGGGAGCTGTTTTTT.

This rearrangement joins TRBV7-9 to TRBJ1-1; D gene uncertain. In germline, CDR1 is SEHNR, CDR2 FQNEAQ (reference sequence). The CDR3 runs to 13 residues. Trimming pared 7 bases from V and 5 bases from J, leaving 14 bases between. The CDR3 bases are TGTGCCAGCACCCCAGCGGGGAGGACTGAAGCTTTCTTT. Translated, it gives CASTPAGRTEAFF.

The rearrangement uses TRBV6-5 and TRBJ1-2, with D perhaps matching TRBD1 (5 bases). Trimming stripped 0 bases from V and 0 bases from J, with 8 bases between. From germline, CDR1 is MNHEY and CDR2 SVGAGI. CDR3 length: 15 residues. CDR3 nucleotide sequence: TGTGCCAGCAGTTACTCGACAGAACCTAACTATGGCTACACCTTC. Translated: CASSYSTEPNYGYTF.

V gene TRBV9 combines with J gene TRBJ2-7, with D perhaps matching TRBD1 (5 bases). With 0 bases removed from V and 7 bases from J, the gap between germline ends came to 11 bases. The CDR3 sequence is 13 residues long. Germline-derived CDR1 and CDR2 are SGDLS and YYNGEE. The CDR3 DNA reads TGTGCCAGCAGCGTAGAAAGGGGTAGGGAGCAGTACTTC. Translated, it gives CASSVERGREQYF.

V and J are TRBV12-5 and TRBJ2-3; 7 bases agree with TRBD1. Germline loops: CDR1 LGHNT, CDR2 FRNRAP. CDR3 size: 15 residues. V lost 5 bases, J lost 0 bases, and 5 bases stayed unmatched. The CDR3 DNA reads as TGTGCTAGTGGTCCCTGGACAGGCAGCACAGATACGCAGTATTTT. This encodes CASGPWTGSTDTQYF.

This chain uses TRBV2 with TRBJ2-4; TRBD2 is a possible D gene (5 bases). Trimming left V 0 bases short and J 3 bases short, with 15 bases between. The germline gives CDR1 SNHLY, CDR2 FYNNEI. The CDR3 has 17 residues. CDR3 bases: TGTGCCAGCAGTGAAGCGGAACAAGGCCGGGGCAAAAACATTCAGTACTTC. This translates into CASSEAEQGRGKNIQYF.

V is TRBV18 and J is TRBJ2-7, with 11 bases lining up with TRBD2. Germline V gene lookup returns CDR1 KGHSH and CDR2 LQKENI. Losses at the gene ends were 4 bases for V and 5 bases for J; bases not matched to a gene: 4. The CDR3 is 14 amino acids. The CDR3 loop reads CASSQLAGVNEQYF. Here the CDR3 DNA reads TGTGCCAGCTCACAACTAGCGGGAGTCAACGAGCAGTACTTC.

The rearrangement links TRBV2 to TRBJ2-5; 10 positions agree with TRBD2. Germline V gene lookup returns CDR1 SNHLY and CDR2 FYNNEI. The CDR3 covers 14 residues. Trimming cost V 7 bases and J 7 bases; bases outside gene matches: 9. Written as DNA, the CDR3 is TGTGCCAGCAAGCAGCGGGAGGGCCTGTGGACCCAGTACTTC. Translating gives CASKQREGLWTQYF. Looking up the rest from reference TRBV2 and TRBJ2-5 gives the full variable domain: EPEVTQTPSHQVTQMGQEVILRCVPISNHLYFYWYRQILGQKVEFLVSFYNNEISEKSEIFDDQFSVERPDGSNFTLKIRSTKLEDSAMYFCASKQREGLWTQYFGPGTRLLVL.

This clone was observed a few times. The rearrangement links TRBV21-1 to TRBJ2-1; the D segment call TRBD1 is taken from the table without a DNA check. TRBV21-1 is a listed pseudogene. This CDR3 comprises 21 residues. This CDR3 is CASSKDLQGIRYRNNYNEQFF. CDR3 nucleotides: TGTGCCAGCAGCAAAGATCTACAGGGAATCAGGTATCGGAATAACTACAATGAGCAGTTCTTC.

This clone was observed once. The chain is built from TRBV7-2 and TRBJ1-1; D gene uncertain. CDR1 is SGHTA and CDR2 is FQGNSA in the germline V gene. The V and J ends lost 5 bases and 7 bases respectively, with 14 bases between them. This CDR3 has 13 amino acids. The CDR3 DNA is TGTGCCAGCAGCCTTACGAGGGTGGGTGAAGCTTTCTTT. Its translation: CASSLTRVGEAFF.

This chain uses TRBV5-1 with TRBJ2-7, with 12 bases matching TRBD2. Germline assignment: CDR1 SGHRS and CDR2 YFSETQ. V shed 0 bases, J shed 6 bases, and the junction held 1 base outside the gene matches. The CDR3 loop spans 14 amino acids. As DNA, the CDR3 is TGCGCCAGCAGCTTGGGACTAGCGGGAGTCGAGCAGTACTTC. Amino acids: CASSLGLAGVEQYF.

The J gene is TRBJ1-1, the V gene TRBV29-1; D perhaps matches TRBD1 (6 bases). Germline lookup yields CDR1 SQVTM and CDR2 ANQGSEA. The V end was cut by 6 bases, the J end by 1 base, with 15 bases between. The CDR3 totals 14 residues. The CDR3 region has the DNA TGCAGCGTCTCAAGGACAGCCACGAACACTGAAGCTTTCTTT. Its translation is CSVSRTATNTEAFF.

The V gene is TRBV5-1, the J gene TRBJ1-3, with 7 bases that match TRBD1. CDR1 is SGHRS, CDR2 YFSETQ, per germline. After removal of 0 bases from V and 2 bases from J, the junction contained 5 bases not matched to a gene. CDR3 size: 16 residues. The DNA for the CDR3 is TGCGCCAGCAGCTTGGGATCAGGGGGGACTGGAAACACCATATATTTT. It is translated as CASSLGSGGTGNTIYF.

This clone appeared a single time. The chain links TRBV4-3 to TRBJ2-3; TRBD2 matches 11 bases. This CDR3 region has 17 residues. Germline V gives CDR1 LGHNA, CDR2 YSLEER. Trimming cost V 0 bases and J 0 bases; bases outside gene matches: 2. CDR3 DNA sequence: TGCGCCAGCAGCCAAGATCGGACTAGCGGGAGCACAGATACGCAGTATTTT. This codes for CASSQDRTSGSTDTQYF.

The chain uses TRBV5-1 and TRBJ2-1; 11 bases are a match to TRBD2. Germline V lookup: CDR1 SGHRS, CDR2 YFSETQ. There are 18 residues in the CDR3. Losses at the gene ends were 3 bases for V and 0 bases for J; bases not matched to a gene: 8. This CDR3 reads CASSSVSSGGLSYNEQFF. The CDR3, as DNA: TGCGCCAGCAGCTCCGTATCTAGCGGGGGGCTCTCCTACAATGAGCAGTTCTTC.

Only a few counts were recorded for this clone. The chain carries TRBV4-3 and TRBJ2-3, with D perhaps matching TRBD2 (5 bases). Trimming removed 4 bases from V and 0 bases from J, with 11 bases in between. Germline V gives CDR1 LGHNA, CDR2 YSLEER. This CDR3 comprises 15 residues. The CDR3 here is CASSRVALSTDTQYF. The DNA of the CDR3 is TGCGCCAGCAGCCGGGTAGCGCTAAGCACAGATACGCAGTATTTT.

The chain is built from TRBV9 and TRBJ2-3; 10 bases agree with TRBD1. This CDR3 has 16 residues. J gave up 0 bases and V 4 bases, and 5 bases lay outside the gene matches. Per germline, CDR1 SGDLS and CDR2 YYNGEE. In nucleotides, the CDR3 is TGTGCCAGCAGCCCCCGACAGGGGGCGAGCACAGATACGCAGTATTTT. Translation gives CASSPRQGASTDTQYF.

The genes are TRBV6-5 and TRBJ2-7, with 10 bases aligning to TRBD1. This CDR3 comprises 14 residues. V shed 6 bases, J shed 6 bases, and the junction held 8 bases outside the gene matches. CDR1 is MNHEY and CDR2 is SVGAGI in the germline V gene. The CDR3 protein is CASRSPGQGSEQYF. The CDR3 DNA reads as TGTGCCAGCAGATCCCCGGGACAGGGGTCCGAGCAGTACTTC.

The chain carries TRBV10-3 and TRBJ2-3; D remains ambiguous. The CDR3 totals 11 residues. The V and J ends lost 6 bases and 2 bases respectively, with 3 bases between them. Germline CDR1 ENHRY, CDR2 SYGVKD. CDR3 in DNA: TGTGCCATCAGCGTCACAGATACGCAGTATTTT. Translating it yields CAISVTDTQYF.

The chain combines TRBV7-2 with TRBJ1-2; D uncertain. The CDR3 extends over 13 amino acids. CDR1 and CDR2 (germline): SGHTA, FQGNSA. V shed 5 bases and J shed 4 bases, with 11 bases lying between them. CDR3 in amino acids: CASSQDSIYGYTF. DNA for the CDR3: TGTGCCAGCAGCCAGGACTCAATCTATGGCTACACCTTC.

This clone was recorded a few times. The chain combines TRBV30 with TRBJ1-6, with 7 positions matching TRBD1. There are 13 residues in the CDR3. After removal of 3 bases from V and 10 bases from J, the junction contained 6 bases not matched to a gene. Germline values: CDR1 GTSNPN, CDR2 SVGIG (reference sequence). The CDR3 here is CAWRGQENSPLHF. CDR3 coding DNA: TGTGCCTGGAGAGGACAGGAGAACTCACCCCTCCACTTT.